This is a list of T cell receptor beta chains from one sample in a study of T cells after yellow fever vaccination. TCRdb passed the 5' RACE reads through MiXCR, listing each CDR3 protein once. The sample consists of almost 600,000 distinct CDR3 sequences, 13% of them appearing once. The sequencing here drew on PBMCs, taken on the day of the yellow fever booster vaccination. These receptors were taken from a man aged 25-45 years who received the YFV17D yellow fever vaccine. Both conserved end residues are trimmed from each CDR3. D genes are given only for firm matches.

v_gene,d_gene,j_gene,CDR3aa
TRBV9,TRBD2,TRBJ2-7,ASSASGGKMSVDSYEQY
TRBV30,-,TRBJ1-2,AWRAAGVYGYT
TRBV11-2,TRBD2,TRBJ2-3,ASSSGRGGLAITDTQY
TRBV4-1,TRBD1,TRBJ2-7,ASSQEGTGVYEQY
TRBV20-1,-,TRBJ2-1,CARDINPRAYNEQF
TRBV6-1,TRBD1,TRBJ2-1,ASSAGTAKEEQF
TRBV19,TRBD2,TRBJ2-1,ASSHISGAGVSNEQF
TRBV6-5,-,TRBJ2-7,ASSNGQRDYEQY
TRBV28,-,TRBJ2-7,ASSWRTGFEQY
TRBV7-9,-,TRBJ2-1,ASSSKRDGSYNEQF
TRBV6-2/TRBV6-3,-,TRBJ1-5,ASSYLQAVDQPQH
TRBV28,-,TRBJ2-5,ASSLRIQETQY
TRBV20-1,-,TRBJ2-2,SARGGNPANTGELF
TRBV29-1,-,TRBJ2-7,SVEEGVHEQY
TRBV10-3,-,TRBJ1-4,ATSHRGSNEKLF